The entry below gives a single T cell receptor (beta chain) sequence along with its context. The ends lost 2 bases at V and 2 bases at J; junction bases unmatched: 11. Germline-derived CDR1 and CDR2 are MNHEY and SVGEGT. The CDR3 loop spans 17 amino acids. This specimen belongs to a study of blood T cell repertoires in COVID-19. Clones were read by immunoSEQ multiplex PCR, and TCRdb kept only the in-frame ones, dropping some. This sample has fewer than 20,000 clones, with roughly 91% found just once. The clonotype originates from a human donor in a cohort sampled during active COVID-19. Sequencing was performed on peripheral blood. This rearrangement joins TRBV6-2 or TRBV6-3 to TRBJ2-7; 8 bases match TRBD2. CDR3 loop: CASSYRIPGGITYEQYF. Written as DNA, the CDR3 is TGTGCCAGCAGTTACCGAATCCCGGGGGGGATTACCTACGAGCAGTACTTC.